Listed below are T cell receptor beta chains from one sample, sequenced in a study of Graves' ophthalmopathy and Graves' hyperthyroidism. TCRdb re-called the multiplex PCR reads with MiXCR, one entry per CDR3 protein. The sample has 450,000 to 600,000 distinct CDR3 sequences, under 45% seen once. The material sequenced was peripheral blood or thyroid tissue (not recorded which). The receptors were gathered from an adult man with Graves' hyperthyroidism. The CDR3 runs from the conserved cysteine through the conserved F or W. A D gene is named only where the DNA matches it firmly. Only part of the rows carry a size: once, few, many, or a class if the clone is expanded.

TRBV11-2	TRBJ1-6	TRBD1	many	CASSLGGQGQSPLHF	TGTGCCAGCAGCTTAGGTGGACAGGGGCAATCACCCCTCCACTTT
TRBV6-1	TRBJ1-5	NA	few	CASSEAGQANNQPQHF	TGTGCCAGCAGTGAAGCTGGGCAGGCCAATAATCAGCCCCAGCATTTT
TRBV7-2	TRBJ2-3	NA	many	CASSVASGTDTQYF	TGTGCCAGCAGCGTAGCTAGCGGCACAGATACGCAGTATTTT
TRBV9	TRBJ1-3	NA	many	CASSRSPGTGNTIYF	TGTGCCAGCAGCCGTAGTCCAGGGACTGGAAACACCATATATTTT
TRBV3-1	TRBJ2-2	TRBD2	once	CASSQRPGLENTGELFF	TGTGCCAGCAGCCAGCGGCCGGGACTAGAAAACACCGGGGAGCTGTTTTTT
TRBV7-2	TRBJ1-3	NA	many	CASSLMFSGNTIYF	TGTGCCAGCAGCTTAATGTTCTCTGGAAACACCATATATTTT
TRBV10-3	TRBJ2-6	NA	NA	CASSEIWDRSGANVLTF	TGTGCCAGCAGTGAAATTTGGGACCGCTCTGGGGCCAACGTCCTGACTTTC
TRBV24-1	TRBJ2-2	NA	many	CATSDIESGDTGELFF	TGTGCCACCAGTGATATAGAGTCAGGGGACACCGGGGAGCTGTTTTTT
TRBV20-1	TRBJ2-5	NA	many	CSASPLWVIKETQYF	TGCAGTGCTAGCCCCTTGTGGGTAATTAAGGAGACCCAGTACTTC
TRBV29-1	TRBJ1-1	NA	many	CSVTWNTEAFF	TGCAGCGTTACTTGGAACACTGAAGCTTTCTTT
TRBV2	TRBJ2-5	TRBD2	NA	CASSEAREAQYF	TGTGCCAGCAGTGAAGCCCGGGAGGCCCAGTACTTC
TRBV6-2/TRBV6-3	TRBJ2-7	TRBD2	NA	CASSKAAGSAYEQYF	TGTGCCAGCAGCAAGGCAGCGGGATCGGCCTACGAGCAGTACTTC
TRBV6-5	TRBJ1-6	NA	many	CASTAGLSSYNSPLHF	TGTGCCAGCACGGCAGGCCTGAGCTCCTATAATTCACCCCTCCACTTT
TRBV5-1	TRBJ2-2	NA	few	CASSPRTVPGELFF	TGTGCCAGCAGCCCAAGGACAGTTCCCGGGGAGCTGTTTTTT
TRBV13	TRBJ2-5	NA	many	CASSLTSIGTQYF	TGTGCCAGCAGCCTTACTAGCATAGGGACCCAGTACTTC
TRBV7-9	TRBJ2-5	NA	NA	CASSLDQGGETQYF	TGTGCCAGCAGCTTAGACCAGGGTGGGGAGACCCAGTACTTC
TRBV7-9	TRBJ1-1	TRBD1	NA	CAWSPIDRVAFAEAFF	TGTGCCTGGAGTCCCATTGACAGGGTGGCGTTTGCTGAAGCTTTCTTT
TRBV14	TRBJ1-6	NA	many	CASSQVAGMPPLHF	TGTGCCAGCAGCCAAGTTGCAGGAATGCCACCCCTCCACTTT
TRBV7-2	TRBJ2-5	NA	many	CASSFLGGIRQETQYF	TGTGCCAGCAGCTTCCTGGGGGGAATAAGACAAGAGACCCAGTACTTC
TRBV29-1	TRBJ2-2	NA	NA	CSGSNTDTGELFF	TGCAGCGGATCAAACACGGACACCGGGGAGCTGTTTTTT
TRBV12-3/TRBV12-4	TRBJ2-7	NA	NA	CATVEGARGGGEQYF	TGTGCCACCGTCGAAGGGGCGAGGGGGGGAGGCGAGCAGTACTTC
TRBV29-1	TRBJ1-5	NA	NA	CSVEARTDQHF	TGCAGCGTTGAAGCTAGGACAGACCAGCATTTT
TRBV2	TRBJ1-5	TRBD1	NA	CASSSDRFNQPQHF	TGTGCCAGCAGTTCGGACAGGTTTAATCAGCCCCAGCATTTT
TRBV7-9	TRBJ1-2	TRBD1	NA	CASSGTATNYGYTF	TGTGCCAGCAGCGGGACAGCTACTAACTATGGCTACACCTTC
TRBV6-5	TRBJ1-5	TRBD1	many	CASATGTARNQPQHF	TGTGCCAGCGCGACAGGGACCGCGCGTAATCAGCCCCAGCATTTT
TRBV7-2	TRBJ1-4	TRBD1	NA	CASRPGQGSEKLFF	TGTGCCAGCAGGCCGGGACAGGGCAGCGAAAAACTGTTTTTT
TRBV20-1	TRBJ1-2	NA	many	CSARAPGYGYTF	TGCAGTGCTAGGGCCCCAGGGTATGGCTACACCTTC
TRBV7-9	TRBJ2-7	TRBD1	NA	CASSLRQGLGYGEQYF	TGTGCCAGCAGCTTGCGACAGGGGCTGGGTTACGGGGAGCAGTACTTC
TRBV2	TRBJ2-3	NA	NA	CASSEGPTHTQYF	TGTGCCAGCAGTGAAGGCCCCACACATACGCAGTATTTT
TRBV3-1	TRBJ2-7	NA	few	CASSHRGGRRGEQYF	TGTGCCAGCAGCCACCGAGGGGGGAGGAGGGGCGAGCAGTACTTC
TRBV2	TRBJ2-7	NA	few	CASSGQGYNEQYF	TGTGCCAGCAGTGGGCAGGGTTACAATGAGCAGTACTTC
TRBV20-1	TRBJ2-1	TRBD2	NA	CSASWTSGDNEQFF	TGCAGTGCATCTTGGACTAGCGGGGACAATGAGCAGTTCTTC
TRBV6-1	TRBJ1-5	NA	NA	CASSESRTGYQPQHF	TGTGCCAGCAGTGAATCTAGGACGGGATATCAGCCCCAGCATTTT
TRBV4-1	TRBJ1-5	TRBD1	NA	CASSLGKGAGWNQPQHF	TGCGCCAGCAGCCTTGGGAAGGGGGCTGGTTGGAATCAGCCCCAGCATTTT
TRBV19	TRBJ2-7	NA	NA	CASSMASRQSYEQYF	TGTGCCAGTAGTATGGCAAGTCGACAGTCCTACGAGCAGTACTTC
TRBV6-6	TRBJ2-7	TRBD1	NA	CASSYSGTGPDEQYF	TGTGCCAGCAGTTACTCCGGGACAGGGCCGGACGAGCAGTACTTC
TRBV29-1	TRBJ2-3	NA	NA	CSVGLGTDTQYF	TGCAGCGTTGGGCTTGGCACAGATACGCAGTATTTT
TRBV7-2	TRBJ2-7	NA	many	CASSLDNTYEQYF	TGTGCCAGCAGCTTAGACAATACCTACGAGCAGTACTTC
TRBV7-9	TRBJ1-3	NA	NA	CASSVTPGGNTIYF	TGTGCCAGCAGCGTAACTCCTGGAGGAAACACCATATATTTT
TRBV27	TRBJ1-4	NA	few	CASSLRARSFEKLFF	TGTGCCAGCAGTTTACGGGCCAGGAGCTTTGAAAAACTGTTTTTT
TRBV7-9	TRBJ1-4	TRBD1	many	CASGARGAEKLFF	TGTGCCAGCGGGGCCAGGGGGGCTGAAAAACTGTTTTTT
TRBV29-1	TRBJ2-7	NA	NA	CSVQGVGVNEQYF	TGCAGCGTACAGGGTGTTGGGGTGAATGAGCAGTACTTC
TRBV27	TRBJ2-7	TRBD1	few	CASRGYRGEQYF	TGTGCCAGCAGGGGGTACAGGGGCGAGCAGTACTTC
TRBV29-1	TRBJ1-1	TRBD1	many	CSVVRDRVTEAFF	TGCAGCGTTGTTCGGGACAGGGTCACTGAAGCTTTCTTT
TRBV13	TRBJ2-7	NA	few	CASSLDGRAGGEQYF	TGTGCCAGCAGCTTAGATGGCAGGGCCGGCGGGGAGCAGTACTTC
TRBV18	TRBJ2-7	NA	few	CASSPSQGVGEQYF	TGTGCCAGCTCACCAAGCCAGGGTGTGGGCGAGCAGTACTTC
TRBV29-1	TRBJ1-1	TRBD1	NA	CSVTGGALNTEAFF	TGCAGCGTGACAGGGGGCGCACTGAACACTGAAGCTTTCTTT
TRBV7-9	TRBJ2-5	TRBD1	many	CASSRDRGLQETQYF	TGTGCCAGCAGCCGGGACAGGGGTCTACAGGAGACCCAGTACTTC
TRBV25-1	TRBJ2-7	NA	NA	CASSLHRLAYEQYF	TGTGCCAGCAGCCTTCACCGTTTGGCCTACGAGCAGTACTTC
TRBV15	TRBJ1-6	TRBD1	NA	CATSSQGTGGRNSPLHF	TGTGCCACCAGCAGCCAAGGGACAGGGGGCCGCAATTCACCCCTCCACTTT